One sample yielded the 27 T cell receptor beta chains listed below, sequenced in a study of identical twins. TCRdb processed the 5' RACE reads anew with MiXCR; each CDR3 protein has one entry. The data show around 510,000 distinct CDR3 sequences, about 13% seen once. The data also belong to a second study, concerning yellow fever vaccine responses in identical twins.

Specimen: CD4+ T cells sorted from blood. The receptors come from a woman younger than 35 in good health.

The sample holds a few counts of this clonotype. The chain is built from TRBV7-9 and TRBJ2-1, with TRBD1 matching 9 bases. Trimming removed 1 base from V and 6 bases from J; junction bases left unmatched: 10. From germline, CDR1 is SEHNR and CDR2 FQNEAQ (reference sequence). The CDR3 is 17 amino acids. The CDR3, as DNA: TGTGCCAGCAGCTTAGGGAAGCCGGGACAGGGAGGCAATGAGCAGTTCTTC. Protein: CASSLGKPGQGGNEQFF.

This CDR3 is CASSPPGGGAWLPQYF. CDR3 sequence (DNA): TGTGCCAGCAGTCCGCCCGGAGGCGGAGCATGGCTCCCTCAGTATTTT. This rearrangement joins TRBV12-3 or TRBV12-4 to TRBJ2-3; D may be TRBD2 (5 bases). The CDR3 spans 16 residues. V lost 5 bases to trimming and J lost 12 bases, with 27 bases between them.

The genes are TRBV10-1 and TRBJ1-1, with TRBD1 as a possible D gene (5 bases). The CDR3 runs 14 residues. V dropped 4 bases and J dropped 4 bases, with 13 bases sitting between them. CDR1 is WNHNN and CDR2 is SYGVQD in the germline V gene (reference sequence). The CDR3: CASSVGAAVTEAFF. CDR3 bases: TGCGCCAGCAGTGTAGGGGCGGCGGTCACTGAAGCTTTCTTT.

Ten or more counts support this clonotype. The chain recombines TRBV12-3 or TRBV12-4 with TRBJ2-1; 7 bases fit TRBD2. V shed 6 bases, J shed 13 bases, and the junction held 9 bases outside the gene matches. The CDR3 consists of 12 residues. DNA for the CDR3: TGTGCCAGCAGCTCACCCGGACTAGTTCAGTTCTTC. This translates into CASSSPGLVQFF.

The chain couples TRBV4-3 to TRBJ2-3; maybe TRBD2 (6 bases). V lost 1 base and J 6 bases, leaving 14 bases between the germline ends. Per the germline V gene, CDR1 is LGHNA and CDR2 is YSLEER. The length of the CDR3 is 15 residues. The CDR3 region has the DNA TGCGCCAGCAGCCAAGCGCCATTTGCGGGGGATACGCAGTATTTT. This gives the protein CASSQAPFAGDTQYF.

This clonotype has a count of ten or more. V gene TRBV3-1 combines with J gene TRBJ1-1; D is unresolved. Germline V gene data show CDR1 as LGHDT and CDR2 as YNNKEL (reference sequence). The CDR3 sequence is 14 residues long. With 0 bases removed from V and 2 bases from J, the gap between germline ends came to 7 bases. This chain's CDR3 is CASSQEGINTEAFF. The CDR3 DNA sequence: TGTGCCAGCAGCCAAGAGGGGATTAACACTGAAGCTTTCTTT.

The chain joins TRBV4-3 to TRBJ2-1; no definite D call. In germline, CDR1 is LGHNA, CDR2 YSLEER. The CDR3 sequence is 17 residues long. The V end was cut by 3 bases, the J end by 0 bases, with 15 bases between. The CDR3 DNA reads TGCGCCAGCAGCCAGCAGCCTTCCTTAAGCTCCTACAATGAGCAGTTCTTC. Its protein is CASSQQPSLSSYNEQFF.

This chain links TRBV29-1 with TRBJ2-7; a weak D match, TRBD1 (6 bases). Trimming removed 6 bases at V and 5 bases at J, with 14 bases between. Germline V lookup: CDR1 SQVTM, CDR2 ANQGSEA. The CDR3 is made up of 12 amino acids. The CDR3 region has the DNA TGCAGCGTCCTTGAGGGGGTGGACGAGCAGTACTTC. This gives the protein CSVLEGVDEQYF.

This clonotype was seen a handful of times. The chain is built from TRBV6-1 and TRBJ2-7; 8 nucleotides agree with TRBD1. V was clipped by 5 bases and J by 3 bases; unmatched bases: 6. Per germline, CDR1 MNHNS and CDR2 SASEGT. The CDR3 is 14 residues long. The chain's CDR3 is CASSPRTGNYEQYF. CDR3 DNA: TGTGCCAGCAGTCCCCGGACAGGGAACTACGAGCAGTACTTC.

This clonotype was detected ten times or more. This chain joins TRBV29-1 and TRBJ2-5; 11 bases match TRBD2. The ends lost 6 bases at V and 1 base at J; junction bases unmatched: 1. Germline V CDR1 and CDR2: SQVTM, ANQGSEA. The CDR3 is 13 residues long. In DNA, the CDR3 is TGCAGCGTGGGACTAGCGGTCCAAGAGACCCAGTACTTC. Its protein is CSVGLAVQETQYF.

This clonotype was found a few times. The chain joins TRBV12-3 or TRBV12-4 to TRBJ2-2, with 7 bases matching TRBD2. The V gene end was trimmed by 3 bases and the J gene end by 1 base; junction bases not matched to a gene: 2. The CDR3 totals 15 residues. CDR3 amino acids: CASSFSSGNTGELFF. DNA for the CDR3: TGTGCCAGCAGTTTCTCTAGCGGGAACACCGGGGAGCTGTTTTTT.

The chain couples TRBV5-1 to TRBJ2-7, with no clear D. V was pared by 5 bases and J by 1 base, with 13 bases between. Germline V gives CDR1 SGHRS, CDR2 YFSETQ. The CDR3 sequence is 14 residues long. CDR3 loop: CASSPVFGSYEQYF. Written as DNA, the CDR3 is TGCGCCAGCAGTCCCGTTTTCGGGTCCTACGAGCAGTACTTC.

This clonotype was observed a handful of times. This chain connects TRBV5-6 to TRBJ2-3; 8 bases map to TRBD2. CDR1 and CDR2 (germline): SGHDT, YYEEEE. This CDR3 is built from 15 residues. After removal of 1 base from V and 5 bases from J, the junction contained 6 bases not matched to a gene. CDR3 sequence reads: CASSLQGRGGDTQYF. DNA for the CDR3: TGTGCCAGCAGCTTGCAAGGCCGGGGGGGAGATACGCAGTATTTT.

This clonotype was recorded many times. V gene TRBV24-1 combines with J gene TRBJ2-2; D is unclear. Between the trimmed V and J ends, which lost 7 bases and 8 bases, there was a span of 13 bases. The CDR3 is 13 residues long. Germline CDR1 reads KGHDR; CDR2 reads SFDVKD. The CDR3 nucleotides read TGTGCCACCAGGTCGGGTCCGACGGGGGAGCTGTTTTTT. Amino acid sequence: CATRSGPTGELFF.

The chain combines TRBV6-4 with TRBJ2-2; 8 bases agree with TRBD1. Germline-derived CDR1 and CDR2 are MRHNA and SNTAGT. This CDR3 is 16 amino acids long. V shed 5 bases and J 4 bases; nucleotides not matched to a gene: 9. In nucleotides, the CDR3 is TGTGCCAGCAGTCAAGGGCCAGGGGGCACCACCGGGGAGCTGTTTTTT. Residues: CASSQGPGGTTGELFF.

The chain is built from TRBV6-5 and TRBJ2-3; no definite D call. Trimming pared 0 bases from V and 2 bases from J, leaving 6 bases between. The germline V gene encodes CDR1 MNHEY and CDR2 SVGAGI. The CDR3 spans 14 residues. The CDR3 DNA is TGTGCCAGCAGTTACTCGAGGATCACAGATACGCAGTATTTT. As protein: CASSYSRITDTQYF.

The chain recombines TRBV20-1 with TRBJ2-6; 9 bases fit TRBD1. Germline loops: CDR1 DFQATT, CDR2 SNEGSKA (reference sequence). There are 16 residues in the CDR3. Trimming took 6 bases from V and 0 from J; bases not matched to a gene: 6. The DNA of the CDR3 is TGCAGTGCCCCCGGGACAGGGAGCTCTGGGGCCAACGTCCTGACTTTC. This sequence encodes CSAPGTGSSGANVLTF.

The rearrangement joins TRBV30 to TRBJ2-7; 9 positions match TRBD1. CDR3 length equals 14 residues. The V gene's germline CDR1 is GTSNPN and CDR2 SVGIG (reference sequence). Losses at the gene ends were 3 bases for V and 3 bases for J; bases not matched to a gene: 6. The CDR3 loop reads CAWRIQGAVYEQYF. The CDR3 DNA is TGTGCCTGGAGGATACAGGGGGCGGTCTACGAGCAGTACTTC.

This clonotype was observed a handful of times. The rearrangement joins TRBV7-2 to TRBJ2-7; TRBD1 is a possible D gene (6 bases). V was cut by 4 bases and J by 2 bases, with 21 bases left in between. This CDR3 has 17 residues. Germline assignment: CDR1 SGHTA and CDR2 FQGNSA. The CDR3: CASSWKGQSPYPYEQYF. The CDR3 DNA reads TGTGCCAGCAGCTGGAAAGGACAGTCCCCGTACCCCTACGAGCAGTACTTC.

This clonotype was seen a handful of times. The chain is built from TRBV19 and TRBJ2-2; perhaps D is TRBD1 or TRBD2 (5 bases each). The length of the CDR3 is 14 residues. The germline CDR1 and CDR2 sequences are LNHDA and SQIVND (reference sequence). Between the trimmed V and J ends, which lost 7 bases and 6 bases, there was a span of 15 bases. In nucleotides, the CDR3 is TGTGCCAGTAACCAAATGAGGGGATCCGGGGAGCTGTTTTTT. Translation gives CASNQMRGSGELFF.

This clonotype was counted only a few times. J is TRBJ2-7 and V is TRBV12-3 or TRBV12-4, with D possibly being TRBD2 (7 bases). The CDR3 has 14 residues. V dropped 8 bases and J dropped 6 bases, with 20 bases sitting between them. The CDR3 loop is CASRRGGGGREQYF. Here the CDR3 DNA reads TGTGCCAGCCGAAGGGGAGGGGGTGGGCGCGAGCAGTACTTC.

This clonotype was seen at least ten times. The chain recombines TRBV10-3 with TRBJ2-3, with unresolved D. V shed 2 bases and J shed 3 bases, with 0 bases lying between them. Germline CDR1 reads ENHRY; CDR2 reads SYGVKD. The CDR3 totals 11 residues. The CDR3: CAISETDTQYF. The CDR3 region has the DNA TGTGCCATCAGTGAGACAGATACGCAGTATTTT.

The rearrangement joins TRBV4-3 to TRBJ2-1, with a possible D match to TRBD1 (6 bases). Germline V gene data show CDR1 as LGHNA and CDR2 as YSLEER. The CDR3 extends over 16 amino acids. V was clipped by 4 bases and J by 7 bases, with 20 bases between them. The DNA of the CDR3 is TGCGCCAGCAGCCGCCTAAGGGGCCTGGGGGCGAATGAGCAGTTCTTC. It yields the protein CASSRLRGLGANEQFF.

This chain uses TRBV28 with TRBJ1-5; perhaps TRBD1 as D (5 bases). The V and J ends lost 6 bases and 4 bases respectively, with 16 bases between them. Germline CDR1 is MDHEN and CDR2 is SYDVKM. The CDR3 extends over 15 amino acids. In DNA, the CDR3 is TGTGCCAGCAGCTTTGACAGATTTCGAAATCAGCCCCAGCATTTT. It is translated as CASSFDRFRNQPQHF.

This clonotype was observed a handful of times. The chain employs TRBV25-1 and TRBJ2-5; D gene ambiguous. CDR1 and CDR2 from the germline V gene are MGHDK and SYGVNS. V shed 4 bases and J shed 0 bases, with 18 bases lying between them. This CDR3 has 17 amino acids. The CDR3 protein is CASSAESRNSYQETQYF. The CDR3 DNA sequence: TGTGCCAGCAGTGCAGAATCGAGGAATTCGTACCAAGAGACCCAGTACTTC. Complete variable domain (other parts from reference TRBV25-1 and TRBJ2-5): EADIYQTPRYLVIGTGKKITLECSQTMGHDKMYWYQQDPGMELHLIHYSYGVNSTEKGDLSSESTVSRIRTEHFPLTLESARPSHTSQYLCASSAESRNSYQETQYFGPGTRLLVL.

A few counts support this clonotype. The rearrangement joins TRBV6-1 to TRBJ2-1; D is unclear. V was cut by 10 bases and J by 0 bases, with 19 bases left in between. The CDR3 spans 16 residues. Germline lookup yields CDR1 MNHNS and CDR2 SASEGT. This CDR3 is CAKTEVIPSSYNEQFF. CDR3 DNA sequence: TGTGCCAAAACTGAAGTAATCCCGAGCTCCTACAATGAGCAGTTCTTC.

This clonotype occurred a few times. The V gene is TRBV7-8, the J gene TRBJ1-6; no definite D call. V dropped 4 bases and J dropped 7 bases, with 11 bases sitting between them. This CDR3 has 14 amino acids. Germline CDR1 SGHVS, CDR2 FQNEAQ. The CDR3 region is CASSSLIQNSPLHF. The CDR3 DNA is TGTGCCAGCAGCTCCCTAATACAGAATTCACCCCTCCACTTT.